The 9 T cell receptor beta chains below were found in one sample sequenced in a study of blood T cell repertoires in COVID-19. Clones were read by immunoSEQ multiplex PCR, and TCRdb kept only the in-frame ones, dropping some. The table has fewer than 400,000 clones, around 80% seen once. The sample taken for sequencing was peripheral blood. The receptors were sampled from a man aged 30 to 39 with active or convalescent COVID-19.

In DNA form, the CDR3 reads TGTGCCAGCAGTTACTCGGAGGTTTTTAGCTCCTACGAGCAGTACTTC. Protein product: CASSYSEVFSSYEQYF. The chain couples TRBV6-5 to TRBJ2-7; D perhaps matches TRBD2 (5 bases). CDR1 and CDR2 (germline): MNHEY, SVGAGI. The CDR3 loop spans 16 amino acids. Trimming cost V 0 bases and J 0 bases, with 12 bases left between them.

The CDR3 DNA follows: TGTGCCAGCAGCTCCCAGGGGGCGGGGGTCTCGAGGGAGCAGTTCTTC. This gives the protein CASSSQGAGVSREQFF. The V gene is TRBV11-2, the J gene TRBJ2-1; TRBD1 is a possible D gene (8 bases). Germline loops: CDR1 SGHAT, CDR2 FQNNGV. The CDR3 spans 16 residues. The germline V and J ends were trimmed by 4 bases and 10 bases, with 23 bases remaining between them.

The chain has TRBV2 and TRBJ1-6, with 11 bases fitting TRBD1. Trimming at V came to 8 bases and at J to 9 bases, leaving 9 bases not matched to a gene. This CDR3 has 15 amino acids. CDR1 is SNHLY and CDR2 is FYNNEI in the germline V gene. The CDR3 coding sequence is TGTGCCAGCGGACAGGGGGCTGCGGACGGTTCACCCCTCCACTTT. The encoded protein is CASGQGAADGSPLHF.

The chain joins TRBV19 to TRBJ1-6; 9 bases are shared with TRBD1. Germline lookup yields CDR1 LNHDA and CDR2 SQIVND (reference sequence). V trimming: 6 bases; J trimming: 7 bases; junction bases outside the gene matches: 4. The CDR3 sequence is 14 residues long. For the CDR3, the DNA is TGTGCCAGTAGCGAAGGGACAGGGAATTCACCCCTCCACTTT. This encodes CASSEGTGNSPLHF.

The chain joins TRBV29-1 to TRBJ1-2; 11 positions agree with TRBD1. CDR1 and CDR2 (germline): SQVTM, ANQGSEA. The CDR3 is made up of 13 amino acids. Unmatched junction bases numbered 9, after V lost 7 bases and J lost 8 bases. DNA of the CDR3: TGCAGCGCCTCCGGACAGGGGGCAAGGGGCTACACCTTC. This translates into CSASGQGARGYTF.

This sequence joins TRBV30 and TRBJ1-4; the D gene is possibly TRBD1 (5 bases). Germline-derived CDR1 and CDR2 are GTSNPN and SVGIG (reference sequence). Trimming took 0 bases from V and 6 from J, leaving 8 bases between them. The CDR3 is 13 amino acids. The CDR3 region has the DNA TGTGCCTGGAGTGTACAGGCAGATGAAAAACTGTTTTTT. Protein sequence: CAWSVQADEKLFF.

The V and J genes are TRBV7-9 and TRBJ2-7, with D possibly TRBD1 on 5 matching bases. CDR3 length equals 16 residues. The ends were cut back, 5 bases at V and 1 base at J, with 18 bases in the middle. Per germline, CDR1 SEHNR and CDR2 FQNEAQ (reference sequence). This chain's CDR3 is CASSPWARQKSYEQYF. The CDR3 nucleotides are TGTGCCAGCAGCCCGTGGGCGAGACAGAAGTCCTACGAGCAGTACTTC. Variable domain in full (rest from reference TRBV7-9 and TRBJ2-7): DTGVSQNPRHKITKRGQNVTFRCDPISEHNRLYWYRQTLGQGPEFLTYFQNEAQLEKSRLLSDRFSAERPKGSFSTLEIQRTEQGDSAMYLCASSPWARQKSYEQYFGPGTRLTVT.

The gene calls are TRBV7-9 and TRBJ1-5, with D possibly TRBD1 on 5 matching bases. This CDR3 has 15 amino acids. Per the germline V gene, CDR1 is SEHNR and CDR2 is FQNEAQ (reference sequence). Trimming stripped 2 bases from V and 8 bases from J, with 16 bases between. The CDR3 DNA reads TGTGCCAGCAGCTTAAAGGGGATGGCGGGGGAGCCCCAGCATTTT. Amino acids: CASSLKGMAGEPQHF.

The CDR3 loop is CASSPGQGRETQYF. Here the CDR3 DNA reads TGTGCCAGCAGCCCCGGACAGGGGAGAGAGACCCAGTACTTC. V is TRBV5-6 and J is TRBJ2-5, with TRBD1 identical over 9 bases. There are 14 residues in the CDR3. CDR1 and CDR2 from the germline V gene are SGHDT and YYEEEE. The J segment lost 4 bases and the V segment lost 4 bases, leaving 5 bases of the junction unmatched. The variable domain in full, with the rest retrieved from reference TRBV5-6 and TRBJ2-5, is DAGVTQSPTHLIKTRGQQVTLRCSPKSGHDTVSWYQQALGQGPQFIFQYYEEEERQRGNFPDRFSGHQFPNYSSELNVNALLLGDSALYLCASSPGQGRETQYFGPGTRLLVL.